This T cell receptor (beta chain) derives from a study of shared clonotypes between healthy human individuals (dated by TCRdb to about 2020). Describing the broader study: The cohort comprised a couple of women and a few men aged 18 to 49 years. For each donor, CD4 naive and CD4 memory were each run on three plates, CD8 naive on two plates, and CD8 memory on one plate. The study deeply sequenced blood TCR repertoires of 5 or 6 healthy adults to estimate repertoire size and the extent of clonotype sharing between individuals. To increase sequencing depth and limit assay-specific biases, different laboratories used diverse techniques to prepare libraries and sequence TCR repertoires. Each donor's leukapheresis produced roughly between about 0.9 and 9.5 billion PBMCs.

Using the deep immunoSEQ assay, multiplex PCR amplified TCR CDR3 regions from genomic DNA. Extracted genomic DNA from each cell subset was distributed evenly across all wells of several immunoSEQ 96-well plates, and each plate was treated as a replicate. For sorted subsets, 200 to 250 ng genomic DNA, equal to about 30,000 T cell genomes, was loaded into each replicate PCR. The purified libraries were quantified using a Qubit 3.0 fluorometer, sized with a Bioanalyzer 2100, and then quantified again using the KAPA Library Quantification kit. Every immunoSEQ 96-well plate was sequenced on a separate single-read 150-cycle Illumina NextSeq 550 flow cell. The published analysis was carried out like this. Because the immunoSEQ output held only junctional sequences and lacked quality scores, the filtering could not match the filtering applied to full-length reads. To assign V/J genes and CDR3, sequences were annotated using PyIR, a Python wrapper for IgBLAST v1.9, with IMGT germline references. Any read was removed if the V/J assignment was weak (E-value above 1e-6), the CDR3 was missing, or the read contained stop codons, out-of-frame junctions, or ambiguous translated residues. V3J clonotypes were defined as sequences sharing an identical inferred V gene, J gene, and CDR3 amino acid sequence. Percentage overlap between repertoires was calculated by dividing the number of shared unique clonotypes by the size of the smaller repertoire. RTK rarefaction, the Chao1 estimator, and Recon v2.1 estimates of unobserved clonotypes were used to assess repertoire richness. For all TCRbeta clonotypes obtained by the gDNA method from several donors, generation probabilities were computed with OLGA. Entries here come from immuneACCESS through TCRdb and include only in-frame sequences with V and J called. Some clones fail to appear in such tables; in the studies checked, an unresolved V gene covers under half of the shortfall, and the cause of the remainder is unknown. V and J calls plus clone size are reproduced from that table; the DNA served to infer D and trimming. The sample table records roughly 2.2 million clones; more than 80% of these occur just once. The ten largest clones take up about 0.39% of the sample.

Donors were healthy HIV-negative adults with no recently reported acute infections or vaccinations. Only Caucasian adults living in Nashville, Tennessee, USA were represented among the donors. CD4+ T cells were enriched through magnetic negative selection, after which naive cells were positively selected on CD45RA and the remaining negative fraction served as the memory subset. Blood was obtained by leukapheresis, after which PBMCs were separated by Ficoll-Histopaque density gradient centrifugation and cryopreserved in liquid nitrogen vapor phase. Purity and quantity of every magnetically sorted T cell population were checked by analytical flow cytometry. Genomic DNA was isolated from every sorted fraction and measured by UV absorbance on a Nanodrop 2000c. General study outcomes and caveats: Compared with non-shared clonotypes, the clonotypes found in all four sorted-subset donors had higher generation probabilities. Based on pairwise subsampling, the degree of clonotype sharing among donors was expected to be affected by sequencing depth. Naive subsets generally had larger estimated clonotype richness than memory subsets did. Sampling was limited to blood, and TCR repertoires in tissue likely differ from TCR repertoires in blood. The small number of donors limited the genetic and exposure-history diversity represented. Rarefaction of sorted-subset datasets indicated incomplete sequencing despite the large sequencing depth. When several donors were compared, the shared fraction of clonotypes was around 5.1% for naive CD4, 3.5% to 4% for naive CD8, about 2.5% for memory CD4, and 0.35% to 0.4% for memory CD8.

Details on this clone: Its target antigen remains unknown. No much larger clonotype is one base removed from it; base qualities were not supplied.

CDR1 and CDR2 are drawn from the germline V gene: MNHEY, SVGAGI. V gives up 2 bases and J gives up 4 bases, and the segment between their germline ends measures 9 bases. The CDR3 sequence holds 14 residues, the cysteine and phenylalanine included. Of all the DNA, just the CDR3 is kept, 42 bases in frame from base 1. The clonotype comes from a young man in good health. Some clones in this sample may be carry-over from other donors' samples. The rearranged segments are TRBV6-5 and TRBJ1-5; the D gene is unclear. The specimen was naive CD4+ T cells from PBMCs. In the paper's terms, the cell subset or site label means: CD45RA+ positively selected. The DNA reads TGTGCCAGCAGTTACGGGTCCGGGAATCAGCCCCAGCATTTT. Translated, this is CASSYGSGNQPQHF.